This entry lists 14 T cell receptor beta chains sequenced from one sample in a study of T cell responses to AZD1222 COVID-19 vaccine. Sequencing used immunoSEQ multiplex PCR; TCRdb keeps in-frame clones, though not all of them. Counted here are about 57,000 clones, 65% to 90% occurring once; the ten biggest clones make up 15% to 20%. The material sequenced was peripheral blood, taken on day 0 of AZD1222 vaccination. The receptors shown here come from an adult in good health.

V gene TRBV18 combines with J gene TRBJ1-5; D remains ambiguous. V lost 3 bases and J lost 8, with 11 bases in between. CDR1 KGHSH and CDR2 LQKENI come from the germline V gene. The CDR3 is 13 residues long. CDR3 sequence: CASSPKGWEPQHF. CDR3 in DNA: TGTGCCAGCTCACCCAAAGGATGGGAGCCCCAGCATTTT.

The chain has TRBV9 and TRBJ2-1; TRBD2 matches at 9 bases. V shed 0 bases and J 7 bases; nucleotides not matched to a gene: 11. This CDR3 contains 17 residues. Germline assignment: CDR1 SGDLS and CDR2 YYNGEE. The CDR3: CASSVDPAGGILNEQFF. As DNA, the CDR3 is TGTGCCAGCAGCGTAGATCCAGCGGGGGGCATCTTGAATGAGCAGTTCTTC.

The chain is built from TRBV5-1 and TRBJ2-2, with D possibly being TRBD1 (5 bases). Trimming shortened V by 2 bases and J by 0 bases, and 8 bases separated the two germline ends. Germline V CDR1 and CDR2: SGHRS, YFSETQ. The CDR3 is 15 amino acids. The CDR3 DNA follows: TGCGCCAGCAGCTTAGGGGCGACGAACACCGGGGAGCTGTTTTTT. Amino acid sequence: CASSLGATNTGELFF.

This clone was counted once. CDR3 nucleotides: TGTGCCAGTAGTCCGCTTTTAGGGCGGGGGGGCGGTGAGACCCAGTACTTC. Translating it yields CASSPLLGRGGGETQYF. This rearrangement joins TRBV19 to TRBJ2-5; 9 bases line up with TRBD2. The V gene end was trimmed by 5 bases and the J gene end by 5 bases; junction bases not matched to a gene: 15. From germline, CDR1 is LNHDA and CDR2 SQIVND (reference sequence). The CDR3 consists of 17 residues.

This rearrangement joins TRBV30 to TRBJ1-3, with unresolved D. The germline V gene encodes CDR1 GTSNPN and CDR2 SVGIG (reference sequence). CDR3 length: 13 amino acids. Trimming cost V 5 bases and J 0 bases, with 8 bases left between them. CDR3 residues: CAWQADSGNTIYF. The CDR3, as DNA: TGTGCCTGGCAGGCCGACTCTGGAAACACCATATATTTT.

The chain links TRBV5-1 to TRBJ2-1; 12 bases align to TRBD2. The CDR3 has 16 residues. With 4 bases clipped from V and 2 bases from J, the junction kept 4 bases outside the gene matches. Germline V gene lookup returns CDR1 SGHRS and CDR2 YFSETQ. DNA of the CDR3: TGCGCCAGCAGCGCACGGACTAGCGGGACCTACAATGAGCAGTTCTTC. Its protein product is CASSARTSGTYNEQFF.

The chain combines TRBV5-1 with TRBJ1-6; no clear D gene. V was trimmed by 0 bases and J by 0 bases, leaving 10 bases between them. In germline, CDR1 is SGHRS, CDR2 YFSETQ. The CDR3 spans 17 residues. DNA for the CDR3: TGCGCCAGCAGCTTGGAAGCCAGGAGCTCCTATAATTCACCCCTCCACTTT. Amino acids: CASSLEARSSYNSPLHF.

The chain couples TRBV5-1 to TRBJ1-1; tentative D call: TRBD1 (6 bases). Germline CDR1 SGHRS, CDR2 YFSETQ. CDR3 length: 15 residues. Trimming took 3 bases from V and 1 from J, leaving 13 bases between them. The CDR3 DNA sequence: TGCGCCAGCAGCTCAGGGACACTTCCGAACACTGAAGCTTTCTTT. This codes for CASSSGTLPNTEAFF.

The gene calls are TRBV2 and TRBJ1-2, with D unclear. The germline V and J ends were trimmed by 4 bases and 1 base, with 7 bases remaining between them. Germline CDR1 reads SNHLY; CDR2 reads FYNNEI. The CDR3 has 13 residues. This CDR3 reads CASSGNINYGYTF. CDR3 in DNA: TGTGCCAGCAGTGGAAACATTAACTATGGCTACACCTTC.

The chain is built from TRBV6-6 and TRBJ2-7, with 11 positions matching TRBD1. Germline assignment: CDR1 MNHNY and CDR2 SVGAGI (reference sequence). The CDR3 runs to 14 residues. V gave up 6 bases and J gave up 7 bases; unmatched junction bases: 8. In DNA form, the CDR3 reads TGTGCCAGCAGACCGGGACAGGGGGTTTGGGAGCAGTACTTC. Translation gives CASRPGQGVWEQYF.

The chain links TRBV5-4 to TRBJ2-1, with D possibly being TRBD1 or TRBD2 (7 bases each). This CDR3 spans 16 amino acids. Germline-derived CDR1 and CDR2 are SGHNT and YYREEE (reference sequence). Trimming left V 4 bases short and J 2 bases short, with 16 bases between. The CDR3 DNA sequence: TGTGCCAGCAGCCCCCAGGGGGGGGACACCTACAATGAGCAGTTCTTC. This gives the protein CASSPQGGDTYNEQFF.

This chain connects TRBV7-2 to TRBJ1-6, with D unresolved. Per the germline V gene, CDR1 is SGHTA and CDR2 is FQGNSA. This CDR3 spans 16 amino acids. Trimming stripped 1 base from V and 1 base from J, with 8 bases between. The DNA for the CDR3 is TGTGCCAGCAGCTTAGTGGGAGTTTCCTATAATTCACCCCTCCACTTT. Amino acids: CASSLVGVSYNSPLHF.

The chain combines TRBV9 with TRBJ2-2; D possibly corresponds to TRBD1 (6 bases). This CDR3 has 14 residues. Per germline, CDR1 SGDLS and CDR2 YYNGEE. Trimming pared 4 bases from V and 6 bases from J, leaving 13 bases between. In DNA, the CDR3 is TGTGCCAGCAGCTTCACAGGGTCTGCCGGGGAGCTGTTTTTT. Translating gives CASSFTGSAGELFF.

The chain links TRBV19 to TRBJ1-3; TRBD1 matches 9 bases. Germline assignment: CDR1 LNHDA and CDR2 SQIVND (reference sequence). V lost 10 bases and J lost 4; bases outside the gene matches: 8. The CDR3 totals 14 residues. The CDR3 DNA is TGTGCCACCGGGACAGGGTCGTCCGGAAACACCATATATTTT. The encoded protein is CATGTGSSGNTIYF. Based on the CDR3 plus reference TRBV19 and TRBJ1-3, the full variable domain is DGGITQSPKYLFRKEGQNVTLSCEQNLNHDAMYWYRQDPGQGLRLIYYSQIVNDFQKGDIAEGYSVSREKKESFPLTVTSAQKNPTAFYLCATGTGSSGNTIYFGEGSWLTVV.